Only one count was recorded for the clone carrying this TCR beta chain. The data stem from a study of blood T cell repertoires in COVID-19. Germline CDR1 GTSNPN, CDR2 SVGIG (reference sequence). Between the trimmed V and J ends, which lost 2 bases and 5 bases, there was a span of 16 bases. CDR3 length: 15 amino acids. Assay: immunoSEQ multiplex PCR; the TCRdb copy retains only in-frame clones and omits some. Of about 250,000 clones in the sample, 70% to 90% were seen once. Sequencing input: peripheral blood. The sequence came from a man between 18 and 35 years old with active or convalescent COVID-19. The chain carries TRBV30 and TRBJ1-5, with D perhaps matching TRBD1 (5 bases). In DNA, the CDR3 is TGTGCCTGGAGTAGGAGGGTGGGGGGTGATCAGCCCCAGCATTTT. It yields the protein CAWSRRVGGDQPQHF.